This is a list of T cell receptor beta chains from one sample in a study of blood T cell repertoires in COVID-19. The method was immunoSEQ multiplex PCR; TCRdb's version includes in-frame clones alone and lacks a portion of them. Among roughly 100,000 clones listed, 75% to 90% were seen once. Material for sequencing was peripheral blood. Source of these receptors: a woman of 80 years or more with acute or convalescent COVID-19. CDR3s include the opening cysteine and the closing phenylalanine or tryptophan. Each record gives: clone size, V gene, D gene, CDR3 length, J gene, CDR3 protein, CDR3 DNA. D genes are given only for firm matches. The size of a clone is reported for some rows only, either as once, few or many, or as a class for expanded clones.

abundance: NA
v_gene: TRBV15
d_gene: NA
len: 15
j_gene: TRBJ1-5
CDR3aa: CATSTKQALNQPQHF
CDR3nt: TGTGCCACCAGCACGAAACAGGCATTAAATCAGCCCCAGCATTTT

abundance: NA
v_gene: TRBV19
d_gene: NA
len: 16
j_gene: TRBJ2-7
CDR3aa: CATRDTGGRNSYEQYF
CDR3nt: TGTGCCACCCGAGACACCGGGGGGCGGAACTCCTACGAGCAGTACTTC

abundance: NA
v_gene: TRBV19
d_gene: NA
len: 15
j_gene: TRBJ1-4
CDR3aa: CASKAQQGRTEKLFF
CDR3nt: TGTGCCAGTAAGGCCCAGCAGGGGAGAACTGAAAAACTGTTTTTT

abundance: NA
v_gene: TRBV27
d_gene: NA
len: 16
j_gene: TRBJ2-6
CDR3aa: CASKEAAYSGANVLTF
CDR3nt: TGTGCCAGCAAGGAGGCAGCCTACTCTGGGGCCAACGTCCTGACTTTC

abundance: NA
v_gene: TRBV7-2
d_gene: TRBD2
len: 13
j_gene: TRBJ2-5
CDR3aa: CASSYPGLATQYF
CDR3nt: TGTGCCAGCAGCTACCCGGGACTAGCTACCCAGTACTTC

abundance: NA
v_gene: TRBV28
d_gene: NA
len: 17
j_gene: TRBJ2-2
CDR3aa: CASSLSLRQGLSWELFF
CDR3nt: TGTGCCAGCAGTTTAAGTCTAAGGCAGGGGTTGTCTTGGGAGCTGTTTTTT

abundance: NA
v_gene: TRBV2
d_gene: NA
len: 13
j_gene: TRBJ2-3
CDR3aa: CASSAETVDTQYF
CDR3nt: TGTGCCAGCAGTGCTGAAACAGTAGATACGCAGTATTTT

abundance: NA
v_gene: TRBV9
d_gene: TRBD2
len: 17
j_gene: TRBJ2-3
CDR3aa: CASSPRTSWTSTDTQYF
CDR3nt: TGTGCCAGCAGCCCGCGGACTAGCTGGACTAGCACAGATACGCAGTATTTT

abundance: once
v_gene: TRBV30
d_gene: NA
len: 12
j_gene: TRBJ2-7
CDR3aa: CACTPRAYEQYF
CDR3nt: TGTGCCTGTACCCCCAGGGCCTACGAGCAGTACTTC

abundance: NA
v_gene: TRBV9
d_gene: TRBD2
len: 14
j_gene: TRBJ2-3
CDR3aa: CASSVSGGADTQYF
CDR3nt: TGTGCCAGCAGCGTTAGCGGGGGGGCTGATACGCAGTATTTT

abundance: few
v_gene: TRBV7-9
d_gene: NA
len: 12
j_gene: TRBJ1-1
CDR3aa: CASSAAGAEAFF
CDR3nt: TGTGCCAGCAGCGCAGCGGGGGCTGAAGCTTTCTTT

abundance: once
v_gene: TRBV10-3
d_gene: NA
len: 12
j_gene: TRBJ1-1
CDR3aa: CAISDKNTEAFF
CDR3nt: TGTGCCATCAGTGACAAGAACACTGAAGCTTTCTTT

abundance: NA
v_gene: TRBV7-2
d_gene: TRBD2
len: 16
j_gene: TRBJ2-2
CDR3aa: CASSDSGGTNTGELFF
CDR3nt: TGTGCCAGCAGCGATAGCGGGGGGACCAACACCGGGGAGCTGTTTTTT

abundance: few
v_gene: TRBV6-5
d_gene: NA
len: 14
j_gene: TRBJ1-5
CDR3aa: CASTADRSNQPQHF
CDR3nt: TGTGCCAGCACCGCGGACAGAAGCAATCAGCCCCAGCATTTT

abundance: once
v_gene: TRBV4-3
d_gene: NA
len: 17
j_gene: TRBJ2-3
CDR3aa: CASSQDGGGSSVDTQYF
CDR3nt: TGCGCCAGCAGCCAAGACGGAGGGGGCTCGTCCGTAGATACGCAGTATTTT

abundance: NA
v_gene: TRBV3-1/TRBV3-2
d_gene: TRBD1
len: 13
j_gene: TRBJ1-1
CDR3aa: CASSYRGNTEAFF
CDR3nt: TGTGCCAGCAGCTACAGGGGAAACACTGAAGCTTTCTTT

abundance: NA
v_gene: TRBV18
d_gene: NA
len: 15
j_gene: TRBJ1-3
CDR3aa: CASSPPAGSGNTIYF
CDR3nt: TGTGCCAGCTCACCACCGGCGGGGTCTGGAAACACCATATATTTT

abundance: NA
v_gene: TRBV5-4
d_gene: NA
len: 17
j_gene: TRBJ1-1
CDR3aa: CASSRPGTRGMNTEAFF
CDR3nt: TGTGCCAGCAGCCGCCCGGGGACTAGGGGGATGAACACTGAAGCTTTCTTT

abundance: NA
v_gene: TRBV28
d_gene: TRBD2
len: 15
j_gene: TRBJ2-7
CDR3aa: CASRPWTSGSYEQYF
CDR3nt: TGTGCCAGCAGACCTTGGACTAGCGGGTCCTACGAGCAGTACTTC

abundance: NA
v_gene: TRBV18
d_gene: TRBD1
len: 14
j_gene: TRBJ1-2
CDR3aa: CASSLTGTGDGYTF
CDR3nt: TGTGCCAGCTCACTTACCGGGACAGGGGATGGCTACACCTTC

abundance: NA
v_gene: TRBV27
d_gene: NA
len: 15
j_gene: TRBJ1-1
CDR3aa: CASFKSPLNHGEAFF
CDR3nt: TGTGCCAGCTTCAAATCCCCTCTAAATCATGGTGAAGCTTTCTTT

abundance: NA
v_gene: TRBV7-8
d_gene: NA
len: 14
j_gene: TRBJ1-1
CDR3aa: CASSLKQAPLEAFF
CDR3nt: TGTGCCAGCAGCTTGAAACAGGCACCTCTTGAAGCTTTCTTT

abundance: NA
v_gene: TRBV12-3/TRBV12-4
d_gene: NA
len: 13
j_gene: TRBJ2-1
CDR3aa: CASSRQLFNEQFF
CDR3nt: TGTGCCAGCAGTCGACAGCTTTTCAATGAGCAGTTCTTC

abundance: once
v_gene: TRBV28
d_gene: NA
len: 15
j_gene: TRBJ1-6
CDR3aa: CASSLVTAYNSPLHF
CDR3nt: TGTGCCAGCAGTTTAGTGACAGCCTATAATTCACCCCTCCACTTT

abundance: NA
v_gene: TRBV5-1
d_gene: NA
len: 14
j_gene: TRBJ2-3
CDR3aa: CASLRGSRTDTQYF
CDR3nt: TGCGCCAGTTTACGGGGGAGCCGCACAGATACGCAGTATTTT

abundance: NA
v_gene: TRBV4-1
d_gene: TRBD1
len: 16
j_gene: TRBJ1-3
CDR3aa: CASSVGGQGYRDTIYF
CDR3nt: TGCGCCAGCTCCGTTGGGGGACAGGGCTACAGGGACACCATATATTTT

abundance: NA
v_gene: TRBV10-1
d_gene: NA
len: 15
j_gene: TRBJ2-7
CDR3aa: CASSATGTRSYEQYF
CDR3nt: TGCGCCAGCAGTGCAACCGGGACACGCTCCTACGAGCAGTACTTC

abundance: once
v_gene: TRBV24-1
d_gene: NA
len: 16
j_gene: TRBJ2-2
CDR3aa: CATSAAGGANTGELFF
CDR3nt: TGTGCCACCAGCGCCGCCGGGGGAGCGAACACCGGGGAGCTGTTTTTT

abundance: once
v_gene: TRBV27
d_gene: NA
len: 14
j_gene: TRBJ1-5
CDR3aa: CASSLRGDNQPQHF
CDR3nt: TGTGCCAGCAGCCTTCGGGGGGACAATCAGCCCCAGCATTTT

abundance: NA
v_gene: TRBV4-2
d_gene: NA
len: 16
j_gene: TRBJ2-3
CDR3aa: CASSQDLLASPDTQYF
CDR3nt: TGTGCCAGCAGCCAAGATTTACTAGCTTCGCCGGATACGCAGTATTTT

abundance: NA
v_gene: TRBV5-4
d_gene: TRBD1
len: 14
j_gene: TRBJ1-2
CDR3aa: CASSTGQGHYGYTF
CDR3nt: TGTGCCAGCAGCACTGGACAGGGGCACTATGGCTACACCTTC

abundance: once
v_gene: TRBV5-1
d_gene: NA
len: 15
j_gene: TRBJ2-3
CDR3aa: CASSLNDGSTDTQYF
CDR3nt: TGCGCCAGCAGCTTAAACGATGGCAGCACAGATACGCAGTATTTT